Each of the 15 T cell receptor beta chains below was sequenced from the same sample in a study of T-cell memory formation after mild COVID-19. TCRdb re-derived calls from the 5' RACE reads in MiXCR, one entry per CDR3 protein. Here the sample spans a few hundred thousand distinct CDR3 sequences, around an eighth being singletons. The sequenced sample was PBMCs or a T cell subset sorted from them (not recorded which). Receptor source: a man aged 18 to 29 who had mild COVID-19 (a few samples of this study predate the infection). Cell type and time point are not known.

This rearrangement joins TRBV7-2 to TRBJ2-1, with TRBD2 identical over 9 bases. The CDR3 is 17 amino acids. The V segment lost 0 bases and the J segment 3 bases; nucleotides outside the gene matches: 6. Germline V gene lookup returns CDR1 SGHTA and CDR2 FQGNSA. The CDR3 is CASSLASGGVGYNEQFF. The CDR3 coding sequence is TGTGCCAGCAGCTTAGCTAGCGGGGGAGTAGGCTACAATGAGCAGTTCTTC. The whole variable domain, filled in from reference TRBV7-2 and TRBJ2-1, reads GAGVSQSPSNKVTEKGKDVELRCDPISGHTALYWYRQSLGQGLEFLIYFQGNSAPDKSGLPSDRFSAERTGGSVSTLTIQRTQQEDSAVYLCASSLASGGVGYNEQFFGPGTRLTVL.

This clonotype was counted at least ten times. The rearrangement uses TRBV3-1 and TRBJ1-5; D is uncertain. Trimming removed 0 bases at V and 7 bases at J, with 7 bases between. CDR1 and CDR2 from the germline V gene are LGHDT and YNNKEL (reference sequence). This CDR3 spans 13 amino acids. The CDR3 loop reads CASSQDISQPQHF. The DNA of the CDR3 is TGTGCCAGCAGCCAAGATATATCCCAGCCCCAGCATTTT.

The CDR3 here is CASSQDIFGDGYTF. CDR3 in DNA: TGCGCCAGCAGCCAAGATATCTTTGGGGATGGCTACACCTTC. The V call is TRBV4-3, the J call TRBJ1-2; D is ambiguous. Deletions cut 0 bases from V and 6 bases from J, with 11 bases between. The germline V gene encodes CDR1 LGHNA and CDR2 YSLEER. The CDR3 runs to 14 residues.

This clonotype was observed a handful of times. The chain employs TRBV14 and TRBJ1-1; D unclear. In germline, CDR1 is SGHDN, CDR2 FVKESK. The V end was cut by 4 bases, the J end by 6 bases, with 21 bases between. The CDR3 runs 16 residues. CDR3 sequence reads: CASSPLLREPGAEAFF. For the CDR3, the DNA is TGTGCCAGCAGCCCTTTACTCCGGGAGCCGGGCGCTGAAGCTTTCTTT.

This clonotype was picked up a small number of times. The V and J genes are TRBV10-3 and TRBJ2-5; possible D gene TRBD2, 6 bases. Looked up from germline, CDR1 is ENHRY and CDR2 is SYGVKD. The CDR3 consists of 13 residues. Trimming took off 11 bases at V and 4 bases at J, with 17 bases between the two ends. CDR3 region: CAAAPTGVETQYF. DNA for the CDR3: TGTGCCGCCGCGCCTACGGGGGTAGAGACCCAGTACTTC.

This chain uses TRBV6-5 with TRBJ2-3; D not resolved. V shed 6 bases and J shed 0 bases, with 10 bases lying between them. The germline gives CDR1 MNHEY, CDR2 SVGAGI. The CDR3 sequence is 14 residues long. The CDR3, as DNA: TGTGCCAGCAGAAGTGGACGTAGCACAGATACGCAGTATTTT. It encodes CASRSGRSTDTQYF.

CDR3 DNA sequence: TGTGCCAGCAGTTTATTGGGGAGCTCCTATAATTCACCCCTCCACTTT. This translates into CASSLLGSSYNSPLHF. This chain links TRBV27 with TRBJ1-6; D is unresolved. The CDR3 contains 16 residues. V lost 1 base to trimming and J lost 0 bases, with 7 bases between them. CDR1 MNHEY and CDR2 SMNVEV come from the germline V gene (reference sequence).

The chain employs TRBV5-1 and TRBJ1-2; 8 bases map to TRBD1. The germline gives CDR1 SGHRS, CDR2 YFSETQ. V shed 3 bases and J 1 base; nucleotides not matched to a gene: 5. This CDR3 spans 15 amino acids. CDR3 in DNA: TGCGCCAGCAGCTCCGGGACAGGAATTAACTATGGCTACACCTTC. It translates to CASSSGTGINYGYTF.

The genes are TRBV6-6 and TRBJ2-2; D gene ambiguous. The germline V gene has CDR1 MNHNY and CDR2 SVGAGI (reference sequence). This CDR3 is built from 13 residues. The V and J ends lost 2 bases and 8 bases respectively, with 9 bases between them. The CDR3 nucleotides read TGTGCCAGCAGTTACCCTGAAGGGGGGGAGCTGTTTTTT. This gives the protein CASSYPEGGELFF.

This sequence joins TRBV5-6 and TRBJ1-3; TRBD1 might be the D (6 bases). Germline values: CDR1 SGHDT, CDR2 YYEEEE. V lost 2 bases, J lost 6 bases, and 12 bases lay in between. The CDR3 spans 14 residues. CDR3 coding DNA: TGTGCCAGCAGCTTTGGGACACTAGAAAACACCATATATTTT. Its translation: CASSFGTLENTIYF.

V usage is TRBV7-2 and J usage is TRBJ1-1; D gene ambiguous. The CDR3 loop spans 13 amino acids. V shed 4 bases and J shed 5 bases, with 11 bases lying between them. The germline V gene has CDR1 SGHTA and CDR2 FQGNSA. CDR3 protein: CASSSGMVTEAFF. The CDR3 coding sequence is TGTGCCAGCAGCTCCGGTATGGTGACTGAAGCTTTCTTT.

This clonotype has a handful of counts. The genes are TRBV20-1 and TRBJ2-5; TRBD1 is a possible D gene (5 bases). The CDR3 sequence is 13 residues long. Germline V gene data show CDR1 as DFQATT and CDR2 as SNEGSKA (reference sequence). V lost 5 bases, J lost 3 bases, and 13 bases lay in between. The CDR3 loop reads CSAGPRVKETQYF. CDR3 coding DNA: TGCAGTGCTGGACCCAGGGTGAAAGAGACCCAGTACTTC.

This clonotype was detected many times. As DNA, the CDR3 is TGCGCCAGCAGCCCCCGGGGGGACAGCTACACAGATACGCAGTATTTT. Its protein product is CASSPRGDSYTDTQYF. The chain joins TRBV5-1 to TRBJ2-3, with D tentatively TRBD1 or TRBD2 (7 bases each). The germline CDR1 and CDR2 sequences are SGHRS and YFSETQ. The CDR3 loop spans 16 amino acids. Trimming shortened V by 4 bases and J by 2 bases, and 17 bases separated the two germline ends.

This clonotype was recorded a few times. The V gene is TRBV12-3 or TRBV12-4, the J gene TRBJ2-7, with D possibly being TRBD2 (5 bases). The CDR3 loop spans 14 amino acids. The ends were cut back, 6 bases at V and 3 bases at J, with 15 bases in the middle. CDR3 bases: TGTGCCAGCAGCCGAAAAGACTACAGCTACGAGCAGTACTTC. This sequence encodes CASSRKDYSYEQYF.

This clonotype was seen only a few times. CDR3 coding DNA: TGCGCCAGCAGCTTGGTCGTCCGGGGGGCGCAAGGAAACACCATATATTTT. Protein: CASSLVVRGAQGNTIYF. The rearrangement links TRBV5-1 to TRBJ1-3, with D perhaps matching TRBD1 (6 bases). The germline gives CDR1 SGHRS, CDR2 YFSETQ. Trimming left V 0 bases short and J 4 bases short, with 17 bases between. This CDR3 has 17 amino acids.